This TCR beta chain was retrieved from a study of CD8+ T cells in alopecia areata. For this clone: Its specificity is not known.

Treatment indicated: oral pan-JAK inhibitor, 5-10 mg twice daily. Germline loops: CDR1 MNHEY, CDR2 SVGAGI. The V end lost 2 bases, the J end lost 8 bases, and 9 bases lay between the germline ends. There are 13 residues in the CDR3. Study-level points and caveats: Higher clonality than in normal scalp was seen in lesional scalp, especially alopecia totalis/universalis.

Sequencing used cDNA as its template, made by extracting RNA and reverse transcribing it. Profiled with immunoSEQ multiplex PCR; TCRdb holds only in-frame clones, not every one. The repertoire holds some 190,000 clones, with roughly 60% as singletons. The source is a human donor with alopecia areata. The sample consisted of CD4+ T cells sorted from blood, taken at week 49, from a patient treated with tofacitinib. The gene calls are TRBV6-5 and TRBJ1-4; D uncertain. The CDR3 region is CASSYGLAEKLFF. The CDR3 DNA is TGTGCCAGCAGTTACGGGTTGGCAGAAAAACTGTTTTTT.